This paragraph covers one T cell receptor beta chain sequence. Its antigen remains unidentified. No base-level quality is on record; no much larger clone is a single base apart. Based on the germline V gene, the CDR1 and CDR2 sequences are MNHNS and SASEGT. Reading from cysteine to phenylalanine, the CDR3 counts 14 amino acids. The kept DNA is CDR3 alone, 42 bases in frame from the first base. The V end loses 1 base and the J end loses 1 base, and a stretch of 7 bases separates them. The sample is drawn from a study of shared clonotypes between healthy human individuals (dated by TCRdb to 2020 to 2022). A note on the overall study: The cohort comprised two women and a few men aged 18 to 49 years. Per donor, three plates each were used for CD4 naive and CD4 memory, two for CD8 naive, and one for CD8 memory. Between about 0.9 and 10 billion PBMCs per donor were obtained by leukapheresis. To increase sequencing depth and limit assay-specific biases, different laboratories used diverse techniques to prepare libraries and sequence TCR repertoires. To estimate repertoire size and how much clonotypes are shared between individuals, the study performed deep sequencing of blood TCR repertoires from a few healthy adults. What the research found in general, with its limitations: Pairwise subsampling led to the expectation that sequencing depth would affect the degree of clonotype sharing among donors. Incomplete sequencing was indicated by rarefaction of sorted-subset datasets, despite the large sequencing depth. Compared with non-shared clonotypes, clonotypes shared by all four sorted-subset donors had higher generation probabilities. Naive subsets generally had larger estimated clonotype richness than memory subsets did. Across four donors, roughly 5.1% of naive CD4, 3.5% of naive CD8, under 2.5% of memory CD4, and approximately 0.4% of memory CD8 clonotypes were shared. Because the study included only a small number of donors, the genetic and exposure-history diversity represented was limited. Only blood was sampled, and tissue TCR repertoires likely differ from those in blood.

The donors were healthy, HIV-negative adults with no recently reported acute infections or vaccinations. Every donor was a Caucasian adult residing in Nashville, Tennessee, USA. CD4+ T cells were enriched through magnetic negative selection, after which naive cells were positively selected on CD45RA and the remaining negative fraction served as the memory subset. After blood collection by leukapheresis, PBMCs were isolated using Ficoll-Histopaque density gradient centrifugation and then cryopreserved in the vapor phase of liquid nitrogen. Analytical flow cytometry was used to check the purity and quantity of each magnetically sorted T cell population. Genomic DNA was isolated from each sorted fraction and quantified by UV absorbance on a Nanodrop 2000c. Using the deep immunoSEQ assay, TCR CDR3 regions were amplified from genomic DNA by multiplex PCR. Extracted genomic DNA from each cell subset was spread evenly across all wells of several immunoSEQ 96-well plates, with each plate serving as a replicate. For sorted subsets, roughly 190 ng of genomic DNA, equivalent to 25,000 to 35,000 T cell genomes, went into each replicate PCR. The purified libraries were quantified using a Qubit 3.0 fluorometer, sized with a Bioanalyzer 2100, and then quantified again using the KAPA Library Quantification kit. Every immunoSEQ 96-well plate was sequenced on a separate single-read 150-cycle Illumina NextSeq 550 flow cell. In the authors' own workflow: Because only junctional sequences without quality scores were contained in the immunoSEQ output, filtering matching that applied to full-length reads could not be performed. To assign V/J genes and CDR3, sequences were annotated against IMGT germline references using PyIR, a Python wrapper for IgBLAST v1.9. Reads with weak V/J assignments (E-value above 1e-6), missing CDR3, stop codons, out-of-frame junctions, or ambiguous translated residues were removed. A V3J clonotype was defined by an identical inferred V gene, J gene, and CDR3 amino acid sequence. To compute the percentage overlap between repertoires, the number of shared unique clonotypes was divided by the size of the smaller repertoire. RTK rarefaction, the Chao1 estimator, and Recon v2.1 estimates of unobserved clonotypes were used to assess repertoire richness. Generation probabilities were computed with OLGA for all TCRbeta clonotypes obtained by the gDNA method from several donors. Entries here come from immuneACCESS through TCRdb and include only in-frame sequences with V and J called. Some clones fail to appear in such tables; in the studies checked, an unresolved V gene covers under half of the shortfall, and the cause of the remainder is unknown. V and J calls and clone size come straight from that table; D and trimming were deduced from the DNA. The sample table shows roughly 2,500,000 clones, and 90% to 95% are seen once. Of the sample, around 0.37% falls within the top ten clones.

The TCR comes from a man aged 18 to 30 in good health. Some clones in this sample may be carry-over from other donors' samples. Sequencing was performed on naive CD4+ T cells from PBMCs. This specimen's cell subset or site label, interpreted: CD45RA+ positively selected. The V and J segments used are TRBV6-1 and TRBJ2-5, with the D gene possibly TRBD1 or TRBD2, each one fitting 5 bases. The CDR3 reads as follows: CASSEGGTQETQYF. The nucleotide sequence reads as follows: TGTGCCAGCAGTGAAGGAGGGACCCAAGAGACCCAGTACTTC.